This entry lists 9 T cell receptor beta chains sequenced from one sample in a study of OX40 agonist ivuxolimab in advanced cancers. Some clones are missing from TCRdb's copy, which holds only in-frame ones; the method was immunoSEQ multiplex PCR. The data contain some 70,000 clones, 88% of them singletons. The sample in question was CD4+ or CD8+ T cells sorted from blood, obtained in a trial of the OX40 agonist ivuxolimab. These receptors originate from an adult with an advanced solid tumor such as melanoma, head and neck, liver or kidney cancer.

This chain uses TRBV10-3 with TRBJ2-3; possibly TRBD1 or TRBD2 for D (5 bases each). Germline V gene lookup returns CDR1 ENHRY and CDR2 SYGVKD. Trimming shortened V by 6 bases and J by 6 bases, and 13 bases separated the two germline ends. The CDR3 covers 13 residues. The CDR3: CAISEGLGDTQYF. DNA for the CDR3: TGTGCCATCAGCGAGGGGCTCGGGGATACGCAGTATTTT.

The rearrangement links TRBV6-6 to TRBJ1-1; 9 bases map to TRBD1. This CDR3 has 14 amino acids. Germline CDR1 is MNHNY and CDR2 is SVGAGI (reference sequence). DNA of the CDR3: TGTGCAGCTTGCCGGGACAGGGACCTCTTTGAGGCTTTCTTT. This codes for CAACRDRDLFEAFF.

This clone appeared many times. The rearrangement links TRBV6-5 to TRBJ2-7, with D perhaps TRBD1 (7 bases). The V gene's germline CDR1 is MNHEY and CDR2 SVGAGI. The ends were cut back, 8 bases at V and 0 bases at J, with 14 bases in the middle. The CDR3 runs 14 residues. CDR3 region: CASGGTVISYEQYF. In DNA form, the CDR3 reads TGTGCCAGCGGCGGGACAGTGATCTCCTACGAGCAGTACTTC.

The chain joins TRBV11-3 to TRBJ1-3; the D is unclear. Germline V gene lookup returns CDR1 SGHNT and CDR2 YENEEA. This CDR3 is built from 16 residues. Trimming shortened V by 2 bases and J by 4 bases, and 15 bases separated the two germline ends. The CDR3 reads CASSLLGKGDGNTIYF. CDR3 DNA: TGTGCCAGCAGCTTACTCGGGAAAGGTGACGGAAACACCATATATTTT. Based on the CDR3 plus reference TRBV11-3 and TRBJ1-3, the full variable domain is EAGVVQSPRYKIIEKKQPVAFWCNPISGHNTLYWYLQNLGQGPELLIRYENEEAVDDSQLPKDRFSAERLKGVDSTLKIQPAELGDSAVYLCASSLLGKGDGNTIYFGEGSWLTVV.

The chain employs TRBV10-3 and TRBJ2-1, with D possibly matching TRBD2 (6 bases). This CDR3 comprises 13 residues. V was clipped by 5 bases and J by 5 bases, with 10 bases between them. Germline V CDR1 and CDR2: ENHRY, SYGVKD. In nucleotides, the CDR3 is TGTGCCATCAGTCTTGGGACTGACAATGAGCAGTTCTTC. This codes for CAISLGTDNEQFF.

The chain has TRBV6-1 and TRBJ1-3; maybe TRBD1 (5 bases). CDR3 length: 16 amino acids. Germline V gene data show CDR1 as MNHNS and CDR2 as SASEGT. With 2 bases removed from V and 4 bases from J, the gap between germline ends came to 15 bases. CDR3 nucleotides: TGTGCCAGCAGTGAACGCTCTCGGGGGACGGGAAACACCATATATTTT. Translation: CASSERSRGTGNTIYF.

The J gene is TRBJ2-5, the V gene TRBV7-2, with D unresolved. This CDR3 has 12 residues. The V end was cut by 3 bases, the J end by 4 bases, with 6 bases between. The V gene's germline CDR1 is SGHTA and CDR2 FQGNSA. CDR3 sequence reads: CASSFPPETQYF. CDR3 in DNA: TGTGCCAGCAGCTTCCCCCCAGAGACCCAGTACTTC.

The V call is TRBV11-2, the J call TRBJ2-2; D may be TRBD2 (5 bases). This CDR3 contains 15 residues. The V end lost 6 bases, the J end lost 2 bases, and 13 bases lay between the germline ends. CDR1 and CDR2 from the germline V gene are SGHAT and FQNNGV. CDR3 region: CASSPRTLNTGELFF. CDR3 nucleotide sequence: TGTGCCAGCAGTCCTAGGACTCTAAACACCGGGGAGCTGTTTTTT. The whole variable domain, remainder taken from reference TRBV11-2 and TRBJ2-2, is EAGVAQSPRYKIIEKRQSVAFWCNPISGHATLYWYQQILGQGPKLLIQFQNNGVVDDSQLPKDRFSAERLKGVDSTLKIQPAKLEDSAVYLCASSPRTLNTGELFFGEGSRLTVL.

V gene TRBV6-1 combines with J gene TRBJ1-5; D remains ambiguous. The CDR3 is 15 residues long. Germline CDR1 and CDR2: MNHNS and SASEGT. V shed 0 bases and J shed 8 bases, with 14 bases lying between them. CDR3 sequence: CASSEAPAAREPQHF. DNA for the CDR3: TGTGCCAGCAGTGAAGCGCCAGCTGCGCGAGAGCCCCAGCATTTT.